Each of the 20 T cell receptor beta chains below was sequenced from the same sample in a study of Graves' ophthalmopathy and Graves' hyperthyroidism. RNA transcripts were the template, and TCR beta CDR3 regions were amplified from them. HTBI primers primed a first-round RT-PCR, and a second-round multiplex PCR followed. TCRdb ran MiXCR on the multiplex PCR reads and lists one entry per CDR3 protein. The sample contains some 250,000 distinct CDR3 sequences, 45% of which appear only once. Input material: peripheral blood. The receptor set was obtained from an adult man with Graves' ophthalmopathy.

The sample holds a few counts of this clonotype. This chain connects TRBV20-1 to TRBJ2-5; 9 bases fit TRBD2. V shed 3 bases and J 3 bases; nucleotides not matched to a gene: 11. Germline V gene lookup returns CDR1 DFQATT and CDR2 SNEGSKA (reference sequence). CDR3 length: 16 residues. The CDR3 nucleotides read TGCAGTGCTAGTTTGGCGGGGGGGAGGGGAAAAGAGACCCAGTACTTC. Translated, it gives CSASLAGGRGKETQYF.

The rearrangement uses TRBV7-3 and TRBJ1-5; 9 bases line up with TRBD1. V lost 4 bases, J lost 3 bases, and 7 bases stayed unmatched. Germline assignment: CDR1 SGHTA and CDR2 FQGTGA. This CDR3 has 16 amino acids. CDR3 in DNA: TGTGCCAGCAGCTGGCGGGGACAGGGCTTCAATCAGCCCCAGCATTTT. This codes for CASSWRGQGFNQPQHF.

This clonotype has just a few counts. J is TRBJ2-6 and V is TRBV2; D is possibly TRBD2 (6 bases). Trimming left V 2 bases short and J 3 bases short, with 8 bases between. The CDR3 loop spans 15 amino acids. Germline V gene sequence: CDR1 SNHLY, CDR2 FYNNEI. The CDR3 sequence: CASSESDYGANVLTF. The CDR3 DNA is TGTGCCAGCAGTGAATCGGACTATGGGGCCAACGTCCTGACTTTC. Complete variable domain (other parts from reference TRBV2 and TRBJ2-6): EPEVTQTPSHQVTQMGQEVILRCVPISNHLYFYWYRQILGQKVEFLVSFYNNEISEKSEIFDDQFSVERPDGSNFTLKIRSTKLEDSAMYFCASSESDYGANVLTFGAGSRLTVL.

Many counts were recorded for this clonotype. This is likely a read error, given that the CDR3 carries no conserved phenylalanine or tryptophan at its end. It is unclear where the CDR3 begins or ends on the DNA, so no DNA is shown, and the CDR3 is as TCRdb lists it. This sequence joins TRBV7-3 and TRBJ2-7; TRBD2 was called by the table and not checked on the DNA. The CDR3 is made up of 10 amino acids, end residues included. CDR1 and CDR2 (germline): SGHTA, FQGTGA. This CDR3 reads CASSPRALAG.

The chain couples TRBV20-1 to TRBJ1-2; tentative D call: TRBD1 (5 bases). The germline gives CDR1 DFQATT, CDR2 SNEGSKA (reference sequence). The germline V and J ends were trimmed by 5 bases and 6 bases, with 10 bases remaining between them. CDR3 length: 11 amino acids. DNA of the CDR3: TGCAGTGCTCCAGTGGGGGATGGCTACACCTTC. Its protein is CSAPVGDGYTF.

This clonotype was found a few times. The V and J genes are TRBV29-1 and TRBJ2-7; D possibly matches TRBD1 or TRBD2 (6 bases each). Per the germline V gene, CDR1 is SQVTM and CDR2 is ANQGSEA. The V and J ends lost 6 bases and 6 bases respectively, with 21 bases between them. CDR3 size: 14 residues. CDR3 nucleotides: TGCAGCGTAGGGGGGACGGCGGCCTCGGCCGAGCAGTACTTC. It translates to CSVGGTAASAEQYF.

This clonotype was recorded many times. The chain couples TRBV12-3 or TRBV12-4 to TRBJ2-6, with unresolved D. This CDR3 is 13 amino acids long. V lost 10 bases, J lost 2 bases, and 9 bases lay in between. The DNA of the CDR3 is TGTGCCACCTTCATCCCTGGGGCCAACGTCCTGACTTTC. Translating it yields CATFIPGANVLTF.

This clonotype was observed many times. J is TRBJ2-7 and V is TRBV24-1; 12 bases map to TRBD1. Trimming at V came to 4 bases and at J to 9 bases, leaving 6 bases not matched to a gene. In germline, CDR1 is KGHDR, CDR2 SFDVKD. This CDR3 is built from 14 residues. The CDR3 loop is CATSDGTGGSGQYF. DNA of the CDR3: TGTGCCACCAGTGACGGGACAGGGGGCAGTGGGCAGTACTTC.

This clonotype showed up many times. The rearrangement joins TRBV29-1 to TRBJ1-1; D gene unclear. The CDR3 has 12 amino acids. Germline V CDR1 and CDR2: SQVTM, ANQGSEA. Trimming pared 4 bases from V and 2 bases from J, leaving 8 bases between. The chain's CDR3 is CSVVGSNTEAFF. CDR3 DNA: TGCAGCGTTGTGGGTTCCAACACTGAAGCTTTCTTT.

The chain combines TRBV19 with TRBJ2-7; weak D call: TRBD1 (6 bases). The CDR3 spans 15 residues. Germline CDR1 reads LNHDA; CDR2 reads SQIVND (reference sequence). V shed 3 bases and J shed 7 bases, with 19 bases lying between them. The CDR3 DNA follows: TGTGCCAGTAGTATTGGACAGACAGTCTACAATGAGCAGTACTTC. Protein sequence: CASSIGQTVYNEQYF.

CDR3 DNA sequence: TGCAGCGTTGAATGCCCGGACAGGGGCAGCAATCAGCCCCAGCATTTT. It yields the protein CSVECPDRGSNQPQHF. The gene calls are TRBV29-1 and TRBJ1-5; 9 bases agree with TRBD1. There are 16 residues in the CDR3. J lost 1 base, V lost 2 bases, and 6 bases had no gene match. Germline loops: CDR1 SQVTM, CDR2 ANQGSEA.

This clonotype was seen at least ten times. The J gene is TRBJ1-5, the V gene TRBV15, with D hard to call. CDR1 and CDR2 (germline): LNHNV, YYDKDF (reference sequence). This CDR3 comprises 17 residues. Trimming pared 5 bases from V and 2 bases from J, leaving 19 bases between. The CDR3 loop is CATSRGRGGEGNQPQHF. CDR3 nucleotides: TGTGCCACCAGCCGAGGGAGAGGAGGTGAGGGCAATCAGCCCCAGCATTTT.

The chain couples TRBV2 to TRBJ1-2; TRBD1 aligns across 7 bases. The germline V gene has CDR1 SNHLY and CDR2 FYNNEI. The ends lost 6 bases at V and 7 bases at J; junction bases unmatched: 8. This CDR3 spans 13 amino acids. The CDR3 loop reads CASRPGQRSGYTF. Written as DNA, the CDR3 is TGTGCCAGCAGGCCGGGACAGAGAAGTGGCTACACCTTC.

This chain joins TRBV2 and TRBJ1-1, with D perhaps matching TRBD1 (6 bases). The germline gives CDR1 SNHLY, CDR2 FYNNEI. The CDR3 is 11 amino acids. V was trimmed by 6 bases and J by 7 bases, leaving 9 bases between them. The CDR3 DNA follows: TGTGCCAGCAGCCCGGACAGTGAAGCTTTCTTT. Protein: CASSPDSEAFF.

This clonotype was seen more than once but under ten times. The V gene is TRBV9, the J gene TRBJ1-1; D is ambiguous. Germline V CDR1 and CDR2: SGDLS, YYNGEE. Trimming shortened V by 0 bases and J by 0 bases, and 9 bases separated the two germline ends. CDR3 length equals 15 residues. CDR3 protein: CASSVVAGLNTEAFF. DNA of the CDR3: TGTGCCAGCAGCGTAGTTGCAGGCCTGAACACTGAAGCTTTCTTT.

The rearrangement uses TRBV5-1 and TRBJ1-1; D call uncertain. From germline, CDR1 is SGHRS and CDR2 YFSETQ. The CDR3 runs to 12 residues. V was pared by 5 bases and J by 6 bases, with 11 bases between. CDR3 nucleotides: TGCGCCAGCAGTCCTGGACTGTCTGAAGCTTTCTTT. Encoded protein: CASSPGLSEAFF. The full variable domain, completed using reference TRBV5-1 and TRBJ1-1, is KAGVTQTPRYLIKTRGQQVTLSCSPISGHRSVSWYQQTPGQGLQFLFEYFSETQRNKGNFPGRFSGRQFSNSRSEMNVSTLELGDSALYLCASSPGLSEAFFGQGTRLTVV.

V and J are TRBV20-1 and TRBJ2-3, with D perhaps matching TRBD1 (8 bases). The V gene's germline CDR1 is DFQATT and CDR2 SNEGSKA (reference sequence). V was trimmed by 1 base and J by 11 bases, leaving 19 bases between them. The CDR3 consists of 14 residues. The CDR3 is CSARVTDRGGGQYF. The CDR3 DNA is TGCAGTGCTAGAGTCACTGACAGGGGAGGGGGGCAGTATTTT.

This clonotype has a count of ten or more. This sequence joins TRBV29-1 and TRBJ2-6; TRBD1 is a possible D gene (5 bases). Germline V gives CDR1 SQVTM, CDR2 ANQGSEA. The CDR3 extends over 13 amino acids. Trimming shortened V by 4 bases and J by 2 bases, and 6 bases separated the two germline ends. CDR3: CSVAGTGANVLTF. The CDR3 nucleotides read TGCAGCGTTGCAGGGACTGGGGCCAACGTCCTGACTTTC.

V is TRBV7-2 and J is TRBJ2-5; 8 bases align to TRBD2. In germline, CDR1 is SGHTA, CDR2 FQGNSA. J was trimmed by 6 bases and V by 3 bases; bases with no gene match: 6. The CDR3 has 14 residues. This chain's CDR3 is CASSFSGRRKTQYF. In DNA form, the CDR3 reads TGTGCCAGCAGCTTCAGCGGGAGAAGGAAGACCCAGTACTTC.

In this sample, this clonotype turned up a few times. The gene calls are TRBV7-3 and TRBJ1-1; tentative D call: TRBD1 (5 bases). Trimming shortened V by 0 bases and J by 3 bases, and 17 bases separated the two germline ends. Germline CDR1 SGHTA, CDR2 FQGTGA. The CDR3 loop spans 17 amino acids. CDR3: CASSLTAIRGGDTEAFF. The DNA of the CDR3 is TGTGCCAGCAGCTTAACTGCTATTAGGGGCGGCGACACTGAAGCTTTCTTT.